These T cell receptor beta chains were read from a single sample in a study of CD8+ T cells in alopecia areata. Some clones are missing from TCRdb's copy, which holds only in-frame ones; the method was immunoSEQ multiplex PCR. The sample yields some 180,000 clones, approximately 55% seen once. The sequencing here drew on CD8+ T cells sorted from blood, taken at week 24, from a patient treated with tofacitinib. Receptor source: a human donor with alopecia areata. Both conserved end residues are part of each CDR3. Size values are once, few and many counts, or a class for expanded clones, and some rows have none.

J: TRBJ2-3
V: TRBV9
size: -
CDR3: CASSPGLAGPTDTQYF

J: TRBJ1-1
V: TRBV5-6
size: -
CDR3: CASRGQGYTEAFF

J: TRBJ1-2
V: TRBV29-1
size: -
CDR3: CSVEVRDRGRYGYTF

J: TRBJ1-2
V: TRBV29-1
size: -
CDR3: CSVATGTGVYGYTF

J: TRBJ1-2
V: TRBV5-6
size: -
CDR3: CASSSGRAGAPYGYTF

J: TRBJ1-1
V: TRBV7-9
size: few
CDR3: CASSFGDTEAFF

J: TRBJ1-4
V: TRBV13
size: -
CDR3: CASSFNRQGSREKLFF

J: TRBJ1-1
V: TRBV27
size: -
CDR3: CASSPGTYTEAFF

J: TRBJ2-2
V: TRBV5-1
size: -
CDR3: CASSLAGPNTGELFF

J: TRBJ2-3
V: TRBV7-9
size: -
CDR3: CASSLSQAVSTDTQYF

J: TRBJ2-1
V: TRBV7-8
size: -
CDR3: CASSPTWAGAPNEQFF

J: TRBJ1-1
V: TRBV7-3
size: -
CDR3: CASSLTRGSNTEAFF

J: TRBJ2-3
V: TRBV5-6
size: -
CDR3: CASSYPTGGVDTQYF

J: TRBJ2-7
V: TRBV29-1
size: -
CDR3: CSVEGEEDGSYEQYF

J: TRBJ1-6
V: TRBV11-2
size: few
CDR3: CASSLTDNSPLHF

J: TRBJ2-7
V: TRBV20-1
size: -
CDR3: CSARYGYEQYF

J: TRBJ2-7
V: TRBV30
size: -
CDR3: CAWSYRGREQYF

J: TRBJ2-3
V: TRBV30
size: few
CDR3: CAWTPILTDTQYF

J: TRBJ2-6
V: TRBV4-3
size: -
CDR3: CASSQDPGGANVLTF

J: TRBJ2-1
V: TRBV4-1
size: few
CDR3: CASSQVPHEQFF